This TCR beta chain was sequenced in a study of blood T cell repertoires in COVID-19 (dated by TCRdb to the early 2020s). In terms of the full investigation: Samples covering the acute and convalescent phases of COVID-19 were provided by collaborators in the United States, Italy and Spain. Samples came from the ongoing ImmuneRACE study (first 160 participants) plus 1,254 subjects from 6 global collaborators. The material from the prospective study consisted of cDNA or gDNA derived from T cells, B-cell-depleted T cells, or PBMCs. Where HLA class I and class II types were available, the types were taken from metadata supplied by the sample provider, not from assay-based typing. Subjects who had been exposed to COVID-19, were actively infected with it, or had recovered from it provided the deeply sampled blood TCRbeta repertoires that made up the dataset. The repertoires were released in a freely available public database meant as a resource for research on the immune response to SARS-CoV-2. Nearly every sample came with metadata listing a de-identified subject ID, COVID-19 status, age in years and sex. The study at large found these results: How much clinical and demographic metadata was included differed by source and by participant, and the metadata was provided uncurated.

CDR1 SGHTA and CDR2 FQGTGA are derived from the germline V gene. Measured from the cysteine to the phenylalanine, the CDR3 is 15 residues long. Here the CDR3 DNA is all that survives: 45 bases in frame from base 1. The junction carries 12 bases between V and J, which are trimmed by 2 bases and 2 bases respectively. Collaborating institutions collected whole blood in K2EDTA tubes following their own protocols. Collaborator samples were shipped for TCRbeta analysis as frozen whole blood, isolated PBMCs, or DNA extracted from either sample type. Regarding this clone: The antigen this receptor binds is unknown. The sample holds no much larger clone one base away, and base qualities are not on file.

The immunoSEQ Assay, a bias-controlled multiplex PCR, was used to amplify TCRbeta CDR3 regions from genomic DNA. As for how the authors treated the data: Within the assay, amplification of reference gene primers was used to estimate how many nucleated cells each sample contained. Sequence reads were collapsed and filtered to measure the absolute abundance of every unique TCRbeta CDR3 rearrangement. For each sample, productive Simpson clonality was calculated as the square root of Simpson's diversity index across productive rearrangements. This immuneACCESS table, as held by TCRdb, lists in-frame sequences with V and J called but not all clones. Of the missing ones, under half trace to an unresolved V gene in checked studies; the others have no known cause. Clonal size and the V and J genes are those of that table, whereas D and trimming came from the DNA. Recorded for this sample are roughly 68,000 clones; roughly 85% of them occurred a single time. In total, the top ten clones hold less than 30% of the sample.

The clonotype was recovered from a man over 45 with acute or convalescent COVID-19. The sample consisted of peripheral blood. The sequence joins TRBV7-3 to TRBJ1-1; TRBD1 could be the D gene, as 6 bases match. The nucleotides read TGTGCCAGCAGCTTATTAGGGGGAGATAACACTGAAGCTTTCTTT. Protein translation: CASSLLGGDNTEAFF. Supplemented by the reference TRBV7-3 and TRBJ1-1 proteins around the CDR3, the complete variable domain is GAGVSQTPSNKVTEKGKYVELRCDPISGHTALYWYRQSLGQGPEFLIYFQGTGAADDSGLPNDRFFAVRPEGSVSTLKIQRTERGDSAVYLCASSLLGGDNTEAFFGQGTRLTVV.